A single sample gave rise to the 13 T cell receptor beta chains below, sequenced in a study of blood T cell repertoires in COVID-19. TCRdb's table, derived via immunoSEQ multiplex PCR, lists solely in-frame clones and lacks some. The sample has about 130,000 clones, about 88% seen once. The sample taken for sequencing was peripheral blood. These receptors were collected from a woman aged 80 or over with acute or convalescent COVID-19.

This clone was counted only a few times. V is TRBV9 and J is TRBJ2-2; 7 bases align to TRBD2. Germline CDR1 is SGDLS and CDR2 is YYNGEE. The CDR3 covers 16 residues. V dropped 0 bases and J dropped 5; count of bases not matched to a gene: 7. CDR3 DNA sequence: TGTGCCAGCAGCGTAGGGGGAGGGAGGAAGACCGGGGAGCTGTTTTTT. It codes for CASSVGGGRKTGELFF.

This clone was detected a few times. The J gene is TRBJ1-5, the V gene TRBV10-2, with a possible D match to TRBD1 (5 bases). Looked up from germline, CDR1 is WSHSY and CDR2 is SAAADI. V dropped 4 bases and J dropped 4 bases, with 14 bases sitting between them. There are 15 residues in the CDR3. The CDR3 nucleotides are TGCGCCAGCAGTGCCAAAAGACAGTCAAATCAGCCCCAGCATTTT. As protein: CASSAKRQSNQPQHF.

The rearrangement uses TRBV5-1 and TRBJ2-7; the match to TRBD2 covers 8 bases. From germline, CDR1 is SGHRS and CDR2 YFSETQ. V lost 3 bases and J lost 5; bases outside the gene matches: 7. The CDR3 contains 14 residues. The CDR3: CASSSSGSRNEQYF. CDR3 DNA: TGCGCCAGCAGCTCGAGCGGGAGTAGGAACGAGCAGTACTTC.

The chain combines TRBV6-5 with TRBJ1-2, with D perhaps matching TRBD1 (5 bases). Germline CDR1 reads MNHEY; CDR2 reads SVGAGI. The CDR3 extends over 12 amino acids. With 10 bases removed from V and 4 bases from J, the gap between germline ends came to 13 bases. The CDR3 DNA is TGTGCCAACAGCCGCGACAGCTATGGCTACACCTTC. Its translation is CANSRDSYGYTF.

V gene TRBV6-2 or TRBV6-3 combines with J gene TRBJ1-5, with D tentatively TRBD1 (5 bases). The length of the CDR3 is 14 residues. Germline V CDR1 and CDR2: MNHEY, SVGEGT. Trimming cost V 2 bases and J 5 bases, with 10 bases left between them. CDR3 region: CASSYHGRDQPQHF. CDR3 DNA: TGTGCCAGCAGTTACCACGGCAGGGATCAGCCCCAGCATTTT.

CDR3 protein: CASGFVQGVGNEQFF. The DNA of the CDR3 is TGTGCTAGTGGTTTCGTGCAGGGGGTAGGGAATGAGCAGTTCTTC. The chain combines TRBV12-5 with TRBJ2-1, with 7 nucleotides matching TRBD1. Germline V lookup: CDR1 LGHNT, CDR2 FRNRAP. V trimming: 3 bases; J trimming: 7 bases; junction bases outside the gene matches: 9. The CDR3 has 15 residues.

V gene TRBV7-2 combines with J gene TRBJ2-7; 8 bases fit TRBD1. This CDR3 region has 12 residues. CDR1 is SGHTA and CDR2 is FQGNSA in the germline V gene. The trim removed 5 bases at V and 6 bases at J, leaving 3 bases unmatched. This chain's CDR3 is CASSMTGVEQYF. The CDR3 DNA sequence: TGTGCCAGCAGCATGACAGGGGTCGAGCAGTACTTC.

The chain joins TRBV2 to TRBJ2-4; 8 bases align to TRBD2. The V segment lost 11 bases and the J segment 13 bases; nucleotides outside the gene matches: 16. Germline lookup yields CDR1 SNHLY and CDR2 FYNNEI. CDR3 size: 13 residues. For the CDR3, the DNA is TGTGCCGGATCTTCCGGGACTAGTGGAGCCCAGTACTTC. Amino acid sequence: CAGSSGTSGAQYF.

V and J are TRBV7-2 and TRBJ2-5, with 10 bases lining up with TRBD1. The V and J ends lost 4 bases and 5 bases, in that order; junction bases with no gene match: 4. The CDR3 runs 14 residues. Germline loops: CDR1 SGHTA, CDR2 FQGNSA. DNA of the CDR3: TGTGCCAGCAGCTCCGACAGGGGGCAGGAGACCCAGTACTTC. This gives the protein CASSSDRGQETQYF.

The gene calls are TRBV4-1 and TRBJ1-5; 12 nucleotides agree with TRBD1. Germline V CDR1 and CDR2: MGHRA, YSYEKL. V was clipped by 0 bases and J by 4 bases; unmatched bases: 10. This CDR3 contains 19 residues. For the CDR3, the DNA is TGCGCCAGCAGCCAAGATTTGGGGACAGGGGGCGGTGGGAATCAGCCCCAGCATTTT. It specifies CASSQDLGTGGGGNQPQHF.

This clone was counted between two and nine times. This chain uses TRBV7-6 with TRBJ1-1; D remains ambiguous. Germline values: CDR1 SGHVS, CDR2 FNYEAQ. The CDR3 has 14 amino acids. The V end lost 1 base, the J end lost 1 base, and 7 bases lay between the germline ends. CDR3 in DNA: TGTGCCAGCAGCTTAGTTCCAGAGAACACTGAAGCTTTCTTT. Translation: CASSLVPENTEAFF.

The V and J genes are TRBV27 and TRBJ1-6; TRBD1 aligns across 8 bases. There are 15 residues in the CDR3. Per the germline V gene, CDR1 is MNHEY and CDR2 is SMNVEV (reference sequence). V gave up 6 bases and J gave up 5 bases; unmatched junction bases: 6. The CDR3 is CASRTGVWNNSPLHF. The DNA for the CDR3 is TGTGCCAGCAGGACAGGGGTTTGGAATAATTCACCCCTCCACTTT.

The chain has TRBV2 and TRBJ2-7; D may be TRBD2 (5 bases). The CDR3 consists of 13 residues. V lost 3 bases and J lost 3, with 9 bases in between. Germline V gives CDR1 SNHLY, CDR2 FYNNEI. DNA for the CDR3: TGTGCCAGCAGTGATAACGGGGTCTACGAGCAGTACTTC. This translates into CASSDNGVYEQYF.